These 32 T cell receptor beta chains came from one sample sequenced in a study of PD-1 blockade in classical Hodgkin lymphoma. Every patient had relapsed following autologous stem cell transplantation, and cohorts differed in brentuximab vedotin exposure. The method was immunoSEQ multiplex PCR; TCRdb's version includes in-frame clones alone and lacks a portion of them. The sample gives about 40,000 clones, around 70% of which show up once; roughly 15% is in the top ten. Material: peripheral blood mononuclear cells (PBMCs), obtained before the second cycle of nivolumab. These receptors originate from a human donor with classical Hodgkin lymphoma.

The chain has TRBV19 and TRBJ1-4; D is uncertain. CDR1 and CDR2 (germline): LNHDA, SQIVND (reference sequence). This CDR3 has 13 amino acids. V was cut by 5 bases and J by 4 bases, with 8 bases left in between. Here the CDR3 reads CASSAAHNEKLFF. CDR3 sequence (DNA): TGTGCCAGTAGTGCGGCTCATAATGAAAAACTGTTTTTT.

The chain carries TRBV5-1 and TRBJ1-1, with 7 nucleotides matching TRBD1. V lost 4 bases to trimming and J lost 1 base; unmatched junction nucleotides: 7. Germline CDR1 SGHRS, CDR2 YFSETQ. This CDR3 region has 15 residues. The CDR3 spells CASSDHRGSNTEAFF. The CDR3 DNA sequence: TGCGCCAGCAGCGATCACAGGGGCTCGAACACTGAAGCTTTCTTT.

CDR3: CASNREGAGNTIYF. The CDR3 coding sequence is TGTGCCAGCAACAGGGAGGGGGCTGGAAACACCATATATTTT. The rearrangement links TRBV9 to TRBJ1-3, with a weak D call TRBD1 (6 bases). The CDR3 is 14 residues long. Germline CDR1 is SGDLS and CDR2 is YYNGEE. V was clipped by 6 bases and J by 2 bases, with 12 bases between them.

This clone has a handful of counts. The chain uses TRBV7-3 and TRBJ1-1; D possibly corresponds to TRBD1 (6 bases). The CDR3 extends over 14 amino acids. Trimming pared 0 bases from V and 6 bases from J, leaving 11 bases between. Germline CDR1 reads SGHTA; CDR2 reads FQGTGA. The chain's CDR3 is CASSLTGRGSEAFF. CDR3 DNA: TGTGCCAGCAGCTTAACTGGCAGGGGATCTGAAGCTTTCTTT. Looking up the rest from reference TRBV7-3 and TRBJ1-1 gives the full variable domain: GAGVSQTPSNKVTEKGKYVELRCDPISGHTALYWYRQSLGQGPEFLIYFQGTGAADDSGLPNDRFFAVRPEGSVSTLKIQRTERGDSAVYLCASSLTGRGSEAFFGQGTRLTVV.

The chain recombines TRBV2 with TRBJ1-2, with 7 bases aligning to TRBD1. J lost 0 bases, V lost 2 bases, and 3 bases had no gene match. The CDR3 covers 15 residues. Germline V lookup: CDR1 SNHLY, CDR2 FYNNEI. The CDR3: CASSELGTANYGYTF. The CDR3 coding sequence is TGTGCCAGCAGTGAACTCGGGACAGCTAACTATGGCTACACCTTC.

This clone was seen once. The junction does not match germline at one end; this may be a read error. Other DNA sequences in this specimen translate into the identical CDR3. The rearrangement links TRBV18 to TRBJ2-7; D perhaps matches TRBD1 (5 bases). Germline V CDR1 and CDR2: KGHSH, LQKENI. CDR3 length: 13 residues. Here the CDR3 reads CASSPDMGYEQYF. DNA for the CDR3: TGCGCCAGCTCACCGGACATGGGATACGAGCAGTACTTC.

The J gene is TRBJ2-2, the V gene TRBV7-7; TRBD1 matches 8 bases. The CDR3 totals 13 residues. V lost 5 bases, J lost 8 bases, and 4 bases stayed unmatched. Germline values: CDR1 SSHAT, CDR2 FNYEAQ (reference sequence). CDR3 in amino acids: CASSLGQGGELFF. DNA of the CDR3: TGTGCCAGCAGCCTCGGACAGGGTGGGGAGCTGTTTTTT.

The chain uses TRBV9 and TRBJ1-5; 10 bases match TRBD1. J gave up 2 bases and V 4 bases, and 15 bases lay outside the gene matches. CDR1 and CDR2 (germline): SGDLS, YYNGEE. CDR3 length: 19 residues. The CDR3 is CASSHRRERDRGRNQPQHF. The CDR3 DNA is TGTGCCAGCAGCCACAGGAGGGAGCGGGACAGGGGCCGCAATCAGCCCCAGCATTTT.

This clone has just a few counts. The chain carries TRBV4-1 and TRBJ2-7, with 7 bases fitting TRBD1. From germline, CDR1 is MGHRA and CDR2 YSYEKL. J gave up 3 bases and V 1 base, and 6 bases lay outside the gene matches. This CDR3 has 15 residues. Written as DNA, the CDR3 is TGCGCCAGCAGCCAAGCACAGGGGATCTTCTACGAGCAGTACTTC. This gives the protein CASSQAQGIFYEQYF.

This sequence joins TRBV19 and TRBJ2-1; TRBD1 matches at 10 bases. V lost 3 bases to trimming and J lost 3 bases; unmatched junction nucleotides: 2. The CDR3 is 15 residues long. The germline gives CDR1 LNHDA, CDR2 SQIVND (reference sequence). For the CDR3, the DNA is TGTGCCAGTAGTATGGGACAGGGGCTCTACAATGAGCAGTTCTTC. The encoded protein is CASSMGQGLYNEQFF.

The chain recombines TRBV2 with TRBJ1-1; 9 positions match TRBD1. CDR3 size: 14 residues. Germline assignment: CDR1 SNHLY and CDR2 FYNNEI. V shed 7 bases and J 8 bases; nucleotides not matched to a gene: 11. CDR3 sequence: CASKGQGQGTEAFF. The DNA for the CDR3 is TGTGCCAGCAAAGGTCAGGGACAGGGTACAGAAGCTTTCTTT.

The V and J genes are TRBV5-8 and TRBJ1-5; 7 bases are a match to TRBD1. V was pared by 2 bases and J by 6 bases, with 5 bases of the junction left unmatched. CDR1 is SGHTS and CDR2 is YDEGEE in the germline V gene. This CDR3 has 14 residues. CDR3 protein: CASSFQQGIQPQHF. For the CDR3, the DNA is TGTGCCAGCAGCTTCCAACAGGGGATTCAGCCCCAGCATTTT.

V is TRBV7-8 and J is TRBJ1-5, with a weak D call TRBD1 (5 bases). The CDR3 runs to 17 residues. Deletions cut 5 bases from V and 1 base from J, with 18 bases between. In germline, CDR1 is SGHVS, CDR2 FQNEAQ. Here the CDR3 DNA reads TGTGCCAGCAGCCCCCTGGCAGGGTTGGGGAGCAATCAGCCCCAGCATTTT. Translated: CASSPLAGLGSNQPQHF.

The V and J genes are TRBV28 and TRBJ1-2, with D hard to call. CDR1 MDHEN and CDR2 SYDVKM come from the germline V gene. The CDR3 is made up of 11 amino acids. Deletions cut 4 bases from V and 0 bases from J, with 0 bases between. The CDR3 region is CASSSNYGYTF. CDR3 bases: TGTGCCAGCAGTTCTAACTATGGCTACACCTTC.

The V gene is TRBV9, the J gene TRBJ2-3, with 9 bases aligning to TRBD2. With 0 bases clipped from V and 5 bases from J, the junction kept 10 bases outside the gene matches. The V gene's germline CDR1 is SGDLS and CDR2 YYNGEE. The CDR3 contains 17 residues. The CDR3 spells CASSVDRAGGPLDTQYF. The CDR3 DNA reads as TGTGCCAGCAGCGTAGATAGGGCGGGGGGGCCTTTAGATACGCAGTATTTT.

This chain connects TRBV7-9 to TRBJ2-4; D is tentatively TRBD1 or TRBD2 (5 bases each). V dropped 1 base and J dropped 12 bases, with 19 bases sitting between them. Germline V gene sequence: CDR1 SEHNR, CDR2 FQNEAQ (reference sequence). The length of the CDR3 is 15 residues. CDR3 bases: TGTGCCAGCAGCTTAGGGGGGTCAATGTCCGCTACTCAGTACTTC. Residues: CASSLGGSMSATQYF.

This chain joins TRBV6-5 and TRBJ2-5; D gene ambiguous. The J call is uncertain, as TRBJ2-7 better fits the DNA end. This CDR3 is built from 12 residues. Per germline, CDR1 MNHEY and CDR2 SVGAGI. The CDR3, as DNA: TGTGCCAGCATCGGGTCCTCCTACGAGCAGTACTTC. Its protein is CASIGSSYEQYF.

J is TRBJ1-6 and V is TRBV11-2, with D uncertain. This CDR3 spans 12 amino acids. The germline V gene encodes CDR1 SGHAT and CDR2 FQNNGV. Trimming left V 4 bases short and J 9 bases short, with 7 bases between. The CDR3 DNA is TGTGCCAGCAGCTCGGGTGGTTCACCCCTCCACTTT. Its translation: CASSSGGSPLHF.

Worth noting for this clone: The junction shows a germline mismatch at one end, possibly a read error. The chain carries TRBV2 and TRBJ1-1; the D gene is possibly TRBD1 (6 bases). From germline, CDR1 is SNHLY and CDR2 FYNNEI. CDR3 length: 15 residues. The CDR3 bases are TGTGCCAGCAATTCTTATACAGGGCAGAACGCTGAAGCTTTCTTT. Amino acids: CASNSYTGQNAEAFF. Filled out from reference TRBV2 and TRBJ1-1, the complete variable domain reads EPEVTQTPSHQVTQMGQEVILRCVPISNHLYFYWYRQILGQKVEFLVSFYNNEISEKSEIFDDQFSVERPDGSNFTLKIRSTKLEDSAMYFCASNSYTGQNAEAFFGQGTRLTVV.

In its sample, this clone was seen a few times. The rearrangement joins TRBV4-2 to TRBJ1-5; D not certain. Between the trimmed V and J ends, which lost 4 bases and 2 bases, there was a span of 9 bases. Germline V gene lookup returns CDR1 LGHNA and CDR2 YNFKEQ. This CDR3 comprises 14 residues. This chain's CDR3 is CASSLDGGNQPQHF. CDR3 in DNA: TGTGCCAGCAGCCTGGACGGGGGCAATCAGCCCCAGCATTTT.

This chain joins TRBV5-1 and TRBJ2-7, with 9 bases lining up with TRBD2. CDR1 is SGHRS and CDR2 is YFSETQ in the germline V gene. With V trimmed by 3 bases and J by 0 bases, 4 bases remained unmatched. CDR3 size: 15 residues. DNA of the CDR3: TGCGCCAGCAGCTCACTAGCGGGTAGCTCCTACGAGCAGTACTTC. This gives the protein CASSSLAGSSYEQYF.

This clone was found a few times. The chain combines TRBV27 with TRBJ1-2; TRBD1 agrees at 8 bases. Germline values: CDR1 MNHEY, CDR2 SMNVEV (reference sequence). The ends lost 5 bases at V and 4 bases at J; junction bases unmatched: 0. The CDR3 loop spans 12 amino acids. CDR3 coding DNA: TGTGCCAGCAGTGGGACAGGCTATGGCTACACCTTC. Translation gives CASSGTGYGYTF.

This clone was seen a handful of times. V gene TRBV6-5 combines with J gene TRBJ1-1; D is uncertain. With 5 bases removed from V and 1 base from J, the gap between germline ends came to 11 bases. Germline V lookup: CDR1 MNHEY, CDR2 SVGAGI. The CDR3 is 14 amino acids. The DNA for the CDR3 is TGTGCCAGCAGTCACCCGGAGCAGAACACTGAAGCTTTCTTT. As protein: CASSHPEQNTEAFF.

For the CDR3, the DNA is TGTGCCAGCAGTTCCGGATGGGGACCCAAAAACATTCAGTACTTC. Its protein product is CASSSGWGPKNIQYF. V is TRBV6-5 and J is TRBJ2-4, with D tentatively TRBD1 or TRBD2 (5 bases each). The germline V gene encodes CDR1 MNHEY and CDR2 SVGAGI. CDR3 length: 15 residues. Trimming pared 4 bases from V and 2 bases from J, leaving 12 bases between.

The genes are TRBV5-4 and TRBJ2-7; a possible D gene is TRBD2 (5 bases). Trimming left V 0 bases short and J 2 bases short, with 12 bases between. The CDR3 is 15 amino acids. Germline lookup yields CDR1 SGHNT and CDR2 YYREEE (reference sequence). The CDR3 loop reads CASSLAPGGPYEQYF. CDR3 sequence (DNA): TGTGCCAGCAGCTTGGCCCCCGGAGGTCCCTACGAGCAGTACTTC. The full variable domain, completed using reference TRBV5-4 and TRBJ2-7, is ETGVTQSPTHLIKTRGQQVTLRCSSQSGHNTVSWYQQALGQGPQFIFQYYREEENGRGNFPPRFSGLQFPNYSSELNVNALELDDSALYLCASSLAPGGPYEQYFGPGTRLTVT.

The chain carries TRBV2 and TRBJ2-3; D perhaps matches TRBD2 (5 bases). Germline-derived CDR1 and CDR2 are SNHLY and FYNNEI. Trimming removed 4 bases at V and 6 bases at J, with 11 bases between. CDR3 size: 13 residues. The CDR3 DNA reads TGTGCCAGCAGTGTCGAGGGATCCGATACGCAGTATTTT. Its translation is CASSVEGSDTQYF.

The gene calls are TRBV5-5 and TRBJ1-4; D is ambiguous. The CDR3 is 12 amino acids. Trimming stripped 4 bases from V and 8 bases from J, with 9 bases between. Per the germline V gene, CDR1 is SGHKS and CDR2 is YYEKEE (reference sequence). The CDR3 bases are TGTGCCAGCAGCCTGCAGGAGGAAAAACTGTTTTTT. This gives the protein CASSLQEEKLFF.

This clone is medium-sized (0.01 to 0.1%) in the sample. The V call is TRBV2, the J call TRBJ1-5; 7 nucleotides agree with TRBD1. This CDR3 region has 14 residues. V was pared by 1 base and J by 8 bases, with 5 bases of the junction left unmatched. Germline values: CDR1 SNHLY, CDR2 FYNNEI. CDR3 region: CASSEEGGVEPQHF. Here the CDR3 DNA reads TGTGCCAGCAGTGAAGAAGGGGGCGTTGAGCCCCAGCATTTT.

The rearrangement uses TRBV28 and TRBJ1-2; 9 nucleotides agree with TRBD1. This CDR3 has 12 residues. CDR1 and CDR2 (germline): MDHEN, SYDVKM. The V gene end was trimmed by 10 bases and the J gene end by 9 bases; junction bases not matched to a gene: 9. The CDR3 bases are TGTGCCACTAACCCCGGGACAGGGCGCTACACCTTC. It translates to CATNPGTGRYTF.

The chain is built from TRBV25-1 and TRBJ1-5; D unresolved. CDR1 and CDR2 (germline): MGHDK, SYGVNS. V was clipped by 4 bases and J by 4 bases, with 11 bases between them. The CDR3 loop spans 14 amino acids. This CDR3 reads CASSGWDPNQPQHF. In nucleotides, the CDR3 is TGTGCCAGCAGTGGATGGGATCCAAATCAGCCCCAGCATTTT. The full variable domain, its missing parts supplied by reference TRBV25-1 and TRBJ1-5, is EADIYQTPRYLVIGTGKKITLECSQTMGHDKMYWYQQDPGMELHLIHYSYGVNSTEKGDLSSESTVSRIRTEHFPLTLESARPSHTSQYLCASSGWDPNQPQHFGDGTRLSIL.

CDR3 residues: CASSLGGLPTNEKLFF. Here the CDR3 DNA reads TGCGCCAGCAGCTTGGGGGGGTTGCCAACTAATGAAAAACTGTTTTTT. The rearrangement uses TRBV5-1 and TRBJ1-4; tentative D call: TRBD1 (5 bases). This CDR3 contains 16 residues. Germline assignment: CDR1 SGHRS and CDR2 YFSETQ. The V and J ends lost 0 bases and 0 bases respectively, with 9 bases between them.

To note about this clone: The same CDR3 also results from other DNA sequences found in this sample. This chain joins TRBV5-1 and TRBJ2-1; TRBD2 matches at 7 bases. The V gene's germline CDR1 is SGHRS and CDR2 YFSETQ. The CDR3 contains 15 residues. The V and J ends lost 2 bases and 0 bases, in that order; junction bases with no gene match: 2. As DNA, the CDR3 is TGCGCCAGCAGCTTAGCGGGGAGCTCCTACAATGAGCAGTTCTTC. Its protein is CASSLAGSSYNEQFF.